This T cell receptor beta chain was identified during a study of cytomegalovirus exposure and HLA in healthy donors. The V gene's germline CDR1 is MGHRA and CDR2 YSYEKL. The V end was cut by 0 bases, the J end by 11 bases, with 13 bases between. This CDR3 is built from 13 residues. Turning to this clone: As yet, its antigen is unknown.

General study results and limits: The study found most TCR sequences rare, yet found some public TCRs in many donors. Available immune exposure information was restricted to CMV serostatus only.

The PCR contained 60 Vbeta and 13 Jbeta primers. Produced via immunoSEQ multiplex PCR; TCRdb's table is partial and in-frame only. Seen here are approximately 120,000 clones, 60% to 80% observed once, and the top ten hold approximately 3.5%. Material: PBMCs. V is TRBV4-1 and J is TRBJ1-1, with D unclear. The receptor comes from a man aged 25 to 40 in good health and CMV-seronegative. As DNA, the CDR3 is TGCGCCAGCAGCCAAGATGAAGCGCTGGCCGCTTTCTTT. This encodes CASSQDEALAAFF.